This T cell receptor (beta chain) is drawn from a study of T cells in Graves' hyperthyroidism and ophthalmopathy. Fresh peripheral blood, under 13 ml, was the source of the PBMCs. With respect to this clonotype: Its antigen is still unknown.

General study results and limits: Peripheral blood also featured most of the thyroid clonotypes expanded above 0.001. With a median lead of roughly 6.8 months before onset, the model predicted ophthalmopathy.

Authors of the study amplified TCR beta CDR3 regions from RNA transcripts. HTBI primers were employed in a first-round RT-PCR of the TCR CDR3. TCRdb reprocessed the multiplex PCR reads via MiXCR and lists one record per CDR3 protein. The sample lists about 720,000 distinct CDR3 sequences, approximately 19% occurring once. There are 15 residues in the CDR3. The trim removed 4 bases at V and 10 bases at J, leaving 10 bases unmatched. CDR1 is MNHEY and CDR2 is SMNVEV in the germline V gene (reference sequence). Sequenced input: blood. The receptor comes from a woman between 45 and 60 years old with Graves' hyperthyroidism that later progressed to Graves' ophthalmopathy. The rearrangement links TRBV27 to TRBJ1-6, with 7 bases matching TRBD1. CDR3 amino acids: CASSWKPTGWSPLHF. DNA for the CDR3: TGTGCCAGCAGTTGGAAACCGACAGGGTGGTCACCCCTCCACTTT.